Sequencing of this TCR beta chain was carried out in a study of cytomegalovirus exposure and HLA in healthy donors. Study-level background: A subsequent analysis stated that the 120 or so validation repertoires were run on the same platform as the approximately 610 first-cohort repertoires.

Germline V lookup: CDR1 SGHTA, CDR2 FQGNSA. This CDR3 is built from 16 residues. V was pared by 4 bases and J by 4 bases, with 8 bases of the junction left unmatched. Here immunoSEQ multiplex PCR was the method, and the copy in TCRdb shows in-frame clones only, minus some. The sample has 150,000 to 200,000 clones; more than 70% are singletons. Sequenced sample: PBMCs. This sequence was found in a man aged 25 to 45 in good health and CMV-seropositive. This chain connects TRBV7-2 to TRBJ2-1; 9 bases agree with TRBD2. The CDR3 is CASSSLAGRPYNEQFF. The DNA of the CDR3 is TGTGCCAGCAGCTCCCTAGCGGGAAGACCTTACAATGAGCAGTTCTTC.